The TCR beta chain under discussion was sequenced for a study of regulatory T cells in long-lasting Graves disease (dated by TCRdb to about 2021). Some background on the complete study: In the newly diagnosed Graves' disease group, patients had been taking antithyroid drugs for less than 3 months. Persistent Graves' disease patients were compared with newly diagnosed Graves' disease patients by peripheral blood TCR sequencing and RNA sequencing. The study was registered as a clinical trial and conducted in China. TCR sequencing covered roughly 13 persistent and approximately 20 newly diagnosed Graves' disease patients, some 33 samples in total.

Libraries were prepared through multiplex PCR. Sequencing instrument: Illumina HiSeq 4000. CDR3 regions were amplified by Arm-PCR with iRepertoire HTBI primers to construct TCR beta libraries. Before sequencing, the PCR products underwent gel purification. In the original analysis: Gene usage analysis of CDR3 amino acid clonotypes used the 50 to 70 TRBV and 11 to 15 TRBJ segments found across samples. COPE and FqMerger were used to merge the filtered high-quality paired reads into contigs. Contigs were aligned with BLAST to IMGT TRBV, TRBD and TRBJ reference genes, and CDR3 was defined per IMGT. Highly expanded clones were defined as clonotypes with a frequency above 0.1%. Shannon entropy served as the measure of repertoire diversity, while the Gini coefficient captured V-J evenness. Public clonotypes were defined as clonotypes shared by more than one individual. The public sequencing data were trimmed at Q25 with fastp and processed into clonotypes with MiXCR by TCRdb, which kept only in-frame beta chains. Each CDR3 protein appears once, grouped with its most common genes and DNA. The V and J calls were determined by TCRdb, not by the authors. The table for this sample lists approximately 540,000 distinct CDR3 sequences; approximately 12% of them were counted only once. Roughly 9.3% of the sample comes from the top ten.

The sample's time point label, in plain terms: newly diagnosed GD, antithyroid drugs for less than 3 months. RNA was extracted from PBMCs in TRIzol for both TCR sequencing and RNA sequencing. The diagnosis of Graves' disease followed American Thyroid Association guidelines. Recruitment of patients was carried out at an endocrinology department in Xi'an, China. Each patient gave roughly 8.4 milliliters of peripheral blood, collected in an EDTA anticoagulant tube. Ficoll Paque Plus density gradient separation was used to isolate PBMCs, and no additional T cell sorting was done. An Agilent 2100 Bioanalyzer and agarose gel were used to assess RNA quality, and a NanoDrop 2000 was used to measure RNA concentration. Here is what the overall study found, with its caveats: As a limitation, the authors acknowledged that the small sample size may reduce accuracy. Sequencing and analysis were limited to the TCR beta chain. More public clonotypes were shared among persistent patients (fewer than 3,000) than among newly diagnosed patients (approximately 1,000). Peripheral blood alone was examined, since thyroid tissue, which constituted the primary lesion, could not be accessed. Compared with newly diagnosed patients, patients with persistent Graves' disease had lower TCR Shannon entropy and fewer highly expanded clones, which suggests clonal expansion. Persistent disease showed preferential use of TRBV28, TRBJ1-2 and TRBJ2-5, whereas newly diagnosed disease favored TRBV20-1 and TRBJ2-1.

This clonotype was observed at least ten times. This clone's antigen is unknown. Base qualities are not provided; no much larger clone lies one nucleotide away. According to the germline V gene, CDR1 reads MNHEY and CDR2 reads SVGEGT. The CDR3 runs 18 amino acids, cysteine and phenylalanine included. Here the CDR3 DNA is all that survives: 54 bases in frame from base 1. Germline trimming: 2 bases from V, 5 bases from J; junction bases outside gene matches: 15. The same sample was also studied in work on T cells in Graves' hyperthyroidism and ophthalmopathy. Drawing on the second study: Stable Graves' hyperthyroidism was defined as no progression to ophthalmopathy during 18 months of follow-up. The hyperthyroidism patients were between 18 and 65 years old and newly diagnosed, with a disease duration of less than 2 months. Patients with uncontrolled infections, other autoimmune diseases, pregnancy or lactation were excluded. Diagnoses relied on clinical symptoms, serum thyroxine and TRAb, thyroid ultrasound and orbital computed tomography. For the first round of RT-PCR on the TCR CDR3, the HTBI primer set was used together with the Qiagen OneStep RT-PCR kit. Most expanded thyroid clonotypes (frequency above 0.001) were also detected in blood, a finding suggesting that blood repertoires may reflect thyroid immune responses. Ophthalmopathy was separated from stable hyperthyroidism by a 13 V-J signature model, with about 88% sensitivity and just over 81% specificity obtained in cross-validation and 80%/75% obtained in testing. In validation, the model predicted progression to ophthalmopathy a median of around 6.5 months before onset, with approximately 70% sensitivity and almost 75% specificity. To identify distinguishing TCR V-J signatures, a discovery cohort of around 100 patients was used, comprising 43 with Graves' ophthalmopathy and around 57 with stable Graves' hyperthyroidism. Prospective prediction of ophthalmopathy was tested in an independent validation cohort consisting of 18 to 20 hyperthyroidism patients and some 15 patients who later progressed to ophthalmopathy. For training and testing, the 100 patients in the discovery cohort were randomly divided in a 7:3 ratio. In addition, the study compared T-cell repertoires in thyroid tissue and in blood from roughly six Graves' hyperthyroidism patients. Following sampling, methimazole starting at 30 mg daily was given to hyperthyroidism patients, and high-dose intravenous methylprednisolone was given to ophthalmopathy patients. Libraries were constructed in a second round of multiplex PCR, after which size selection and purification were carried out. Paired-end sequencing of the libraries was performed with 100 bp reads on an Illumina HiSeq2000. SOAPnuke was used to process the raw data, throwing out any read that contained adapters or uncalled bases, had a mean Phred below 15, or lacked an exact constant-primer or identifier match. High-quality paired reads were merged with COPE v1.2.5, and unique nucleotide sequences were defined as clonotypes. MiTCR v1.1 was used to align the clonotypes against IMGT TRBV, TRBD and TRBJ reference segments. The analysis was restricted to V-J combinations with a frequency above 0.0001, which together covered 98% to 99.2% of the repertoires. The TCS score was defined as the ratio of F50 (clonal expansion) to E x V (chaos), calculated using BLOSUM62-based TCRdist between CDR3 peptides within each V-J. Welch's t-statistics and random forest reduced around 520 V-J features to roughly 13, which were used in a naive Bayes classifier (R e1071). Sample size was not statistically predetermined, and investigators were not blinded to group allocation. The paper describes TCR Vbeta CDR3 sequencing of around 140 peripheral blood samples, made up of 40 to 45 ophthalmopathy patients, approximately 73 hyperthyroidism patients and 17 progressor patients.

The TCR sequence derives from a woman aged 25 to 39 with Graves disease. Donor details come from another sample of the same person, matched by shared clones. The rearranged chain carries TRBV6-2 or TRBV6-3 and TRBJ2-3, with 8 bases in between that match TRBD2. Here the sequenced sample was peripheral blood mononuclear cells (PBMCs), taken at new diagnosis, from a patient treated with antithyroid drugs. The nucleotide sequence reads TGTGCCAGCAGTTACACGAACTCCCCGGGGGGGGCCGAAGATACGCAGTATTTT. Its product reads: CASSYTNSPGGAEDTQYF.